This T cell receptor (beta chain) was retrieved from a study of sequential checkpoint blockade in melanoma. The overall study: After both sequences, patients received maintenance nivolumab. DNA from around 87 pretreatment tumor samples underwent TCRβ immunosequencing.

Sequencing used immunoSEQ multiplex PCR; TCRdb keeps in-frame clones, though not all of them. The top ten clones hold about 22% of a sample with thousands of clones, roughly 24% of them seen once. A note on this clone: This CDR3 is also generated by other DNA sequences in the sample.

Germline CDR1 SGHRS, CDR2 YFSETQ. Germline trimming cut 4 bases from V and 0 bases from J; bases unmatched to any gene: 9. The CDR3 contains 16 residues. Stated treatment: randomized to nivolumab then ipilimumab (arm A) or the reverse (arm B). None of the patients previously received DNA-damaging chemotherapy. The TCR originated in a human donor with melanoma. The sequencing here drew on tumor tissue (inferred from file names), taken from a patient given nivolumab and ipilimumab in sequence. V and J are TRBV5-1 and TRBJ1-1; 7 nucleotides agree with TRBD1. The CDR3 is CASSVGTVNMNTEAFF. For the CDR3, the DNA is TGCGCCAGCAGCGTCGGGACAGTTAACATGAACACTGAAGCTTTCTTT.